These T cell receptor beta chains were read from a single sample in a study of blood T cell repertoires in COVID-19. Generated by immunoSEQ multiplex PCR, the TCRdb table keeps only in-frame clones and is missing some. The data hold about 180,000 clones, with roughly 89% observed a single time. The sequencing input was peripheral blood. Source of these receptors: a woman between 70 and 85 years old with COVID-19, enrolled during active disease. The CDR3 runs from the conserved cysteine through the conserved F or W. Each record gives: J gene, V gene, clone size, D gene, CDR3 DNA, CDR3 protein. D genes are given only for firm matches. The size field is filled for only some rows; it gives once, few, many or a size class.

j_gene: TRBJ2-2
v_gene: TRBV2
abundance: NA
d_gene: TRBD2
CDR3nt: TGTGCCAGCGGGACTAGCGGGATCTCCGGGGAGCTGTTTTTT
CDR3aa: CASGTSGISGELFF

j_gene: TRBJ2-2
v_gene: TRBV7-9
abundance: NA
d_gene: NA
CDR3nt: TGTGCCAGCAGCCAAGTACAGGGGAACACCGGGGAGCTGTTTTTT
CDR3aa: CASSQVQGNTGELFF

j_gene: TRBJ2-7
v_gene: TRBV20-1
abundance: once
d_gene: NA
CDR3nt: TGCAGTGCTAGAGTCAGGGCCGAGCAGTACTTC
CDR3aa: CSARVRAEQYF

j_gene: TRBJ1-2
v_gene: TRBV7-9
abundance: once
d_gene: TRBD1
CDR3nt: TGTGCCAGCAGCGAACGACCGGGACAGGGGGCTGGCCACACCTTC
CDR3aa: CASSERPGQGAGHTF

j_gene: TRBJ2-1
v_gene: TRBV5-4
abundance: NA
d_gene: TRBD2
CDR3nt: TGTGCCAGCAGCTTTTACGGGAGGGACAACAATGAGCAGTTCTTC
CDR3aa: CASSFYGRDNNEQFF

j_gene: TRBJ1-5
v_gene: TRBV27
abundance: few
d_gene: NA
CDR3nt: TGTGCCAGCAGTCCCACACACTGGGCTAGCAATCAGCCCCAGCATTTT
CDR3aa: CASSPTHWASNQPQHF

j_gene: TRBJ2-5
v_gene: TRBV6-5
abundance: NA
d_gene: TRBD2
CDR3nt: TGTGCCAGCAGTTACAGTAAGGTAGCGGGCCTATCGTACTTC
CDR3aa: CASSYSKVAGLSYF

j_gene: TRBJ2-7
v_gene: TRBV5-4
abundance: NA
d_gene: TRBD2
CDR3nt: TGTGCCAGCAGCTCCATAGCGGGAGTGGGTTACGAGCAGTACTTC
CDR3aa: CASSSIAGVGYEQYF

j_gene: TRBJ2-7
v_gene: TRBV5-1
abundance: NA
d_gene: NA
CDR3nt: TGCGCCAGCAGCTGGCCAGGGTCCTACGAGCAGTACTTC
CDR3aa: CASSWPGSYEQYF

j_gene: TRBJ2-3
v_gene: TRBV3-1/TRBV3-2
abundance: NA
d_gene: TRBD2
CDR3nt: TGTGCCAGCAGCCAAGAAGCTGGACTAGCGGGCACAGATACGCAGTATTTT
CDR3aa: CASSQEAGLAGTDTQYF

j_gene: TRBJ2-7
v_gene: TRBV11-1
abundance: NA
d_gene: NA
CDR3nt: TGTGCCAGCAGCCAGCACTCTAGTGGCTACGAGCAGTACTTC
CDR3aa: CASSQHSSGYEQYF

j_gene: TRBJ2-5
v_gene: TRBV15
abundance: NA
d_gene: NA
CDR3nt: TGTGCCACCAGCAGAGGGGGGCTAGCAGGGATGGAGACCCAGTACTTC
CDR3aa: CATSRGGLAGMETQYF

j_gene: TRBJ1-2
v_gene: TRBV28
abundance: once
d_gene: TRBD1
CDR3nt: TGTGCCAGCAGGCGACAGGGGGCGTACGGCTACACCTTC
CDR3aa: CASRRQGAYGYTF

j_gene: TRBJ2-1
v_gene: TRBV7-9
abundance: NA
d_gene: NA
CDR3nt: TGTGCCAGCATGGAGGGGACCTACAATGAGCAGTTCTTC
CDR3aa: CASMEGTYNEQFF

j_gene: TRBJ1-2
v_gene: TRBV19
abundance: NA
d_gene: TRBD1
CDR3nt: TGTGCCAGTACCAAAACGGGACAGGGGGCTTGGGGCTACACCTTC
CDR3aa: CASTKTGQGAWGYTF

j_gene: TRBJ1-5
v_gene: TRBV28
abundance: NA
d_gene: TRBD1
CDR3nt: TGTGCCAGCAGTACTCCAACAGGGGGCTTTAATCAGCCCCAGCATTTT
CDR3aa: CASSTPTGGFNQPQHF

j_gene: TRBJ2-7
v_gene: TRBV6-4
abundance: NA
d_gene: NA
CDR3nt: TGTGCCAGCAGTGAAACAGGGCGTTACTACGAGCAGTACTTC
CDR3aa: CASSETGRYYEQYF

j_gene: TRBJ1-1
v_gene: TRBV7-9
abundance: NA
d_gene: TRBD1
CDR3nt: TGTGCCAGCAGCTTAGGGACAGGCCGAACTGAAGCTTTCTTT
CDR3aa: CASSLGTGRTEAFF

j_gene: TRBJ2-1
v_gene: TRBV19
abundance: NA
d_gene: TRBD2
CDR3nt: TGTGCCAGTAGTAGGCGGGAGTCGGTCAATGAGCAGTTCTTC
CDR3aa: CASSRRESVNEQFF

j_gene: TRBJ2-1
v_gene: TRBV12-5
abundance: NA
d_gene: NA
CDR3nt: TGTGCTAGTGGTTTAGTGAGTGAGCAGTTCTTC
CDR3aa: CASGLVSEQFF

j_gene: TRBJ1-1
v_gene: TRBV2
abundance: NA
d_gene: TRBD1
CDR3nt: TGTGCCAGCAGTGAACGAGGACAGGGAAACACTGAAGCTTTCTTT
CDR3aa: CASSERGQGNTEAFF

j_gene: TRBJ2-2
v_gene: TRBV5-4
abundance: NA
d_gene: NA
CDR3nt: TGTGCCAGCAGGCGGGAGCAGGGGGCAAACACCGGGGAGCTGTTTTTT
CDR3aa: CASRREQGANTGELFF

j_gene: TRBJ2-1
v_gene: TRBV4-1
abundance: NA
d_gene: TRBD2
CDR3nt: TGCGCCAGCAGCCAAGATGGCGGGGGTGAGCAGTTCTTC
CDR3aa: CASSQDGGGEQFF

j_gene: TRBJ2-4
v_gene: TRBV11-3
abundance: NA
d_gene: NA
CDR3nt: TGTGCCAGCAGCCCGCTTAGCGGAGCCAAAAACATTCAGTACTTC
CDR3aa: CASSPLSGAKNIQYF

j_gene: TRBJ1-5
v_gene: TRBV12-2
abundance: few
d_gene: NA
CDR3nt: TGTGCAAGTCGCCCCCTTTGGGGGGGCAATCAGCCCCAGCATTTT
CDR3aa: CASRPLWGGNQPQHF

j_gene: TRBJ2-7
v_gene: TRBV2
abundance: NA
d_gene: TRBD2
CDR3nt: TGTGCCAGCAGTGAATTGCCTAGCGGCGAGCAGTACTTC
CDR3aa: CASSELPSGEQYF

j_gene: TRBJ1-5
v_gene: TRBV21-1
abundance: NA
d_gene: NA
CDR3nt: TGTGCCAGCAGCAAAGGGAGGAGGCGCGATCAGCCCCAGCATTTT
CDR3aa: CASSKGRRRDQPQHF

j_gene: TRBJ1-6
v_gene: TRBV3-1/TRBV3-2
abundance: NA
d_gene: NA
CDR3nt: TGTGCCAGCGCGCCTGGCGGGGGTCCGAATTCACCCCTCCACTTT
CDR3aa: CASAPGGGPNSPLHF

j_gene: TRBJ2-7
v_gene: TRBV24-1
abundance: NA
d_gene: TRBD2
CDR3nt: TGTGCCACCAGTGGGGCTAGCGGGAGTTGGAACGAGCAGTACTTC
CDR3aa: CATSGASGSWNEQYF

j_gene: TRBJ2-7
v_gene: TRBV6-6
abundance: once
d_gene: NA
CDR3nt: TGTGCCAGCAGTTACTCGCCAGGGCATGGATACGAGCAGTACTTC
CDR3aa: CASSYSPGHGYEQYF

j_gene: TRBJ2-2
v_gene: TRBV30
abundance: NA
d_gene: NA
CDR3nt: TGTGCCTGGAGTATGGACAGAGCGAACACCGGGGAGCTGTTTTTT
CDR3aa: CAWSMDRANTGELFF

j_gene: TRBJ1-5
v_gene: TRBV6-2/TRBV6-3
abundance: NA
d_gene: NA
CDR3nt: TGTGCCAGCAGTCAACTCGGGGTCAGGAACCAGCCCCAGCATTTT
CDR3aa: CASSQLGVRNQPQHF

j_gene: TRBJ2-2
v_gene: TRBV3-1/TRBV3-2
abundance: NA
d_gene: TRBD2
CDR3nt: TGTGCCAGCAGCCCTAGCGGGAGAGTAGCCGGGGAGCTGTTTTTT
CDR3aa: CASSPSGRVAGELFF

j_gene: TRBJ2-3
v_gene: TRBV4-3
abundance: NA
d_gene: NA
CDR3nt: TGCGCCAGCAGCCAAGAAGCCCCAGATACGCAGTATTTT
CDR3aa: CASSQEAPDTQYF

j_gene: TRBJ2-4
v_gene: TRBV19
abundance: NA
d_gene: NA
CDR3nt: TGTGCCAGTAGTACTTCCCTAGCCAAAAACATTCAGTACTTC
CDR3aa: CASSTSLAKNIQYF

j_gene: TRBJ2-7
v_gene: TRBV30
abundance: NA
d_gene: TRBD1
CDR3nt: TGTGCCTGGGCCCGGGACAGCTCCTACGAGCAGTACTTC
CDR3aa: CAWARDSSYEQYF

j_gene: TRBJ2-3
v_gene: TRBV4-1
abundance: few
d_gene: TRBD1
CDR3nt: TGCGCCAGCAGCCAAGATTTTAGGACAGGGGGCACAGATACGCAGTATTTT
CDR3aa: CASSQDFRTGGTDTQYF

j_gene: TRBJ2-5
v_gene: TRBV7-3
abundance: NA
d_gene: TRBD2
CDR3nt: TGTGCCAGCAGCCTGGGACTAGCGGGAGGGCAGGAGACCCAGTACTTC
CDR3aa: CASSLGLAGGQETQYF

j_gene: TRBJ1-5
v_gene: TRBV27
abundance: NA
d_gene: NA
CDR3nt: TGTGCCAGCAGCCAGACAGTGTATAGCAATCAGCCCCAGCATTTT
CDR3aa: CASSQTVYSNQPQHF

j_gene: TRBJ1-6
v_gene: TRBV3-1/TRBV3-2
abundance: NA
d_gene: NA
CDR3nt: TGTGCCAGCAGCCAAGAGGTAGGACAGCTTAATTCACCCCTCCACTTT
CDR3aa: CASSQEVGQLNSPLHF

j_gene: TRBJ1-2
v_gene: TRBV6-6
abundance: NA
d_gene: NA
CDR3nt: TGTGCCAGCAGTTACTCCCAACAGCCCCTGAACTATGGCTACACCTTC
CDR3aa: CASSYSQQPLNYGYTF

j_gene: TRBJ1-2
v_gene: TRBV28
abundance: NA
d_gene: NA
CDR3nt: TGTGCCAGCATTTCGAACTATGGCTACACCTTC
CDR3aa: CASISNYGYTF

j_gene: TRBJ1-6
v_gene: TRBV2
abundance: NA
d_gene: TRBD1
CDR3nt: TGTGCCAGCAGCGAACAGGGGGTCAGGGGTTCACCCCTCCACTTT
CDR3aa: CASSEQGVRGSPLHF

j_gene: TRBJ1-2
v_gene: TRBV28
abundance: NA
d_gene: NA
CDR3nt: TGTGCCAGCAACTGGAACTATGGCTACACCTTC
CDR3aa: CASNWNYGYTF

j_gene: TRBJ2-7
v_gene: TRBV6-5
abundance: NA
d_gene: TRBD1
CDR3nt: TGTGCCAGCAAGACAGGGGGCCTCTCCTACGAGCAGTACTTC
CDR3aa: CASKTGGLSYEQYF

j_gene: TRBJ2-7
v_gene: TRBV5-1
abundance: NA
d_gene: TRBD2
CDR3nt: TGCGCCAGCAGCTTTAAGGGGAGCGGGGTTGGCTACGAGCAGTACTTC
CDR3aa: CASSFKGSGVGYEQYF

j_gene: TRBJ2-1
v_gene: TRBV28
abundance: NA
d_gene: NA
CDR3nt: TGTGCCAGCAGCCGCAGGGACAATGAGCAGTTCTTC
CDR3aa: CASSRRDNEQFF

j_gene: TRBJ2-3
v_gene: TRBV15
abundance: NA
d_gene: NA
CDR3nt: TGTGCCACCAGCAGAGAGGTAGTGGTCGTAGATACGCAGTATTTT
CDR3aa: CATSREVVVVDTQYF